The next 7 T cell receptor beta chains were all read from a single sample in a study of memory CD4+ T cells and cytomegalovirus serostatus. Single viable CD3+CD4+CD8-CD45RO+ cells were sorted as the memory CD4+ T cells. The assay was immunoSEQ multiplex PCR, and TCRdb's table has in-frame clones only and misses some. The sample includes approximately 42,000 clones, 79% of them seen just once. The sequenced material came from memory CD4+ T cells from blood. These receptors all come from an adult in good health and CMV-seronegative.

The chain links TRBV5-6 to TRBJ1-1, with D hard to call. Between the trimmed V and J ends, which lost 3 bases and 3 bases, there was a span of 15 bases. The germline V gene has CDR1 SGHDT and CDR2 YYEEEE. There are 15 residues in the CDR3. The CDR3 nucleotides read TGTGCCAGCAGCTCGTGGGGAATCGTATACACTGAAGCTTTCTTT. It encodes CASSSWGIVYTEAFF.

This clone was observed a few times. The chain combines TRBV29-1 with TRBJ1-1, with D maybe TRBD1 (5 bases). V was pared by 6 bases and J by 1 base, with 12 bases between. Per the germline V gene, CDR1 is SQVTM and CDR2 is ANQGSEA. This CDR3 region has 13 residues. CDR3 region: CSVLGPSNTEAFF. Here the CDR3 DNA reads TGCAGCGTGTTGGGACCATCGAACACTGAAGCTTTCTTT. The whole variable domain, remainder taken from reference TRBV29-1 and TRBJ1-1, is SAVISQKPSRDICQRGTSLTIQCQVDSQVTMMFWYRQQPGQSLTLIATANQGSEATYESGFVIDKFPISRPNLTFSTLTVSNMSPEDSSIYLCSVLGPSNTEAFFGQGTRLTVV.

The chain has TRBV6-5 and TRBJ2-1, with D possibly called TRBD1 or TRBD2 (7 bases each). This CDR3 comprises 15 residues. Between the trimmed V and J ends, which lost 2 bases and 4 bases, there was a span of 12 bases. The germline V gene has CDR1 MNHEY and CDR2 SVGAGI. CDR3 nucleotides: TGTGCCAGCAGTTACGGGCAGGGGGGGTACAATGAGCAGTTCTTC. This translates into CASSYGQGGYNEQFF.

V usage is TRBV15 and J usage is TRBJ1-1, with no clear D. CDR3 length: 15 residues. CDR1 is LNHNV and CDR2 is YYDKDF in the germline V gene (reference sequence). V shed 0 bases and J shed 0 bases, with 8 bases lying between them. The chain's CDR3 is CATSRDYNVNTEAFF. The CDR3 DNA reads as TGTGCCACCAGCAGAGATTATAACGTGAACACTGAAGCTTTCTTT. The full variable domain, rest sourced from reference TRBV15 and TRBJ1-1, is DAMVIQNPRYQVTQFGKPVTLSCSQTLNHNVMYWYQQKSSQAPKLLFHYYDKDFNNEADTPDNFQSRRPNTSFCFLDIRSPGLGDTAMYLCATSRDYNVNTEAFFGQGTRLTVV.

This clone was seen once. The chain recombines TRBV9 with TRBJ2-1; 12 bases agree with TRBD2. The CDR3 is 18 amino acids. CDR1 is SGDLS, CDR2 YYNGEE, per germline. The ends lost 0 bases at V and 2 bases at J; junction bases unmatched: 6. The CDR3 sequence: CASSVGLAGVRAYNEQFF. As DNA, the CDR3 is TGTGCCAGCAGCGTAGGACTAGCGGGAGTCCGGGCCTACAATGAGCAGTTCTTC.

The chain carries TRBV9 and TRBJ2-3; tentatively, D is TRBD1 (7 bases). Trimming removed 0 bases from V and 4 bases from J, with 15 bases in between. The CDR3 runs to 16 residues. Germline loops: CDR1 SGDLS, CDR2 YYNGEE. The CDR3 sequence: CASSVGAGQLSDTQYF. The CDR3 DNA sequence: TGTGCCAGCAGCGTAGGGGCGGGACAGCTCTCAGATACGCAGTATTTT.

The chain couples TRBV30 to TRBJ2-2; no definite D call. The ends were cut back, 3 bases at V and 7 bases at J, with 12 bases in the middle. The germline V gene encodes CDR1 GTSNPN and CDR2 SVGIG (reference sequence). CDR3 size: 13 residues. CDR3 DNA sequence: TGTGCCTGGAGCTTGAACACTCGCGGGGAGCTGTTTTTT. Translating gives CAWSLNTRGELFF.